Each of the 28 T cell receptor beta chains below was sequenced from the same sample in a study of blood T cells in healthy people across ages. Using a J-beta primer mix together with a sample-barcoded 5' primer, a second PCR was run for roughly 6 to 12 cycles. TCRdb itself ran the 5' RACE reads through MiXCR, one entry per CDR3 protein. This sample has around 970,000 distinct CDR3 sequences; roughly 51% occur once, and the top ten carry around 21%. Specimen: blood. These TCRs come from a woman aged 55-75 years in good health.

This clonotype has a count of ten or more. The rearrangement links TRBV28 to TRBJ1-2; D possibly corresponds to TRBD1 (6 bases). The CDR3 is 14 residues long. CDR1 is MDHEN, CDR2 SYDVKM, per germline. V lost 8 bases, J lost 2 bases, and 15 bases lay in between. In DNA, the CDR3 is TGTGCCAGCGTACGAGGGGGTTCGAACTATGGCTACACCTTC. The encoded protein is CASVRGGSNYGYTF.

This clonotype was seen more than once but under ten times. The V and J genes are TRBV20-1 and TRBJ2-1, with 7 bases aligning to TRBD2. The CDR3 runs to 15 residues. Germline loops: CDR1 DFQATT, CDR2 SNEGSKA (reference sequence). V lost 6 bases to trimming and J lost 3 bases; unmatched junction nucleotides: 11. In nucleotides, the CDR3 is TGCAGTGCAGCCGGGACTACTCGCCTCTACAATGAGCAGTTCTTC. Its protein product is CSAAGTTRLYNEQFF.

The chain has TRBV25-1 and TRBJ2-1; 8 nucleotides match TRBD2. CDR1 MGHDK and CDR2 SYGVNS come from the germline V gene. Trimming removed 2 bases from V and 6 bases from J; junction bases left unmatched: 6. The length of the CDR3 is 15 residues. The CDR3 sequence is CASSEAGTRINEQFF. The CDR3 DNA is TGTGCCAGCAGTGAAGCAGGGACTAGAATCAATGAGCAGTTCTTC.

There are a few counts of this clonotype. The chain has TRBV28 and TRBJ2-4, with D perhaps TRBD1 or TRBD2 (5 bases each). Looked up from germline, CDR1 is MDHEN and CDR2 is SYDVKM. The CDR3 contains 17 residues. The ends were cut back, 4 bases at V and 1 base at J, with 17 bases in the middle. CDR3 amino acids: CASSSPGTNAAKNIQYF. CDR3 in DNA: TGTGCCAGCAGTTCCCCCGGGACGAACGCGGCCAAAAACATTCAGTACTTC. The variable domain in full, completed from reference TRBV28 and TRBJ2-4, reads DVKVTQSSRYLVKRTGEKVFLECVQDMDHENMFWYRQDPGLGLRLIYFSYDVKMKEKGDIPEGYSVSREKKERFSLILESASTNQTSMYLCASSSPGTNAAKNIQYFGAGTRLSVL.

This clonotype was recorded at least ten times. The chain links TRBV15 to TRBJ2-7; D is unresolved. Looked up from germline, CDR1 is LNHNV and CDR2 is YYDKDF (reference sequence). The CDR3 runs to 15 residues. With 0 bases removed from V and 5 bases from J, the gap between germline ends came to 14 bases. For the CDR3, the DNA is TGTGCCACCAGCAGAGATTTAACCTTCAACCACGAGCAGTACTTC. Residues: CATSRDLTFNHEQYF.

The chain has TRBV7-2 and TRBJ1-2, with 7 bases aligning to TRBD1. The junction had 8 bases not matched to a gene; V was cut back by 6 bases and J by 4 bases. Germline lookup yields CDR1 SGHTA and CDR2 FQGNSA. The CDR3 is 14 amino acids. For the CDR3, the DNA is TGTGCCAGCAGTGACAGGGCGGGATTCTATGGCTACACCTTC. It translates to CASSDRAGFYGYTF.

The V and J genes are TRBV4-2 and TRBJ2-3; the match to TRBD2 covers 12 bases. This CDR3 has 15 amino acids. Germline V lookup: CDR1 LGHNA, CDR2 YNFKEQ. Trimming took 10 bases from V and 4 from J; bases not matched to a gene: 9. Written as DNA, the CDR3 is TGTGCCACCCAGCTAGCGGGAGGGAGGGCAGATACGCAGTATTTT. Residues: CATQLAGGRADTQYF.

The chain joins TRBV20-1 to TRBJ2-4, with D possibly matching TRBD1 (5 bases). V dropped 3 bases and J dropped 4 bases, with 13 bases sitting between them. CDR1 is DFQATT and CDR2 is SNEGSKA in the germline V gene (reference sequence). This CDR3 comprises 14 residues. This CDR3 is CSARSRVGKNIQYF. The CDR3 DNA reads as TGCAGTGCTAGGTCCAGGGTAGGGAAAAACATTCAGTACTTC.

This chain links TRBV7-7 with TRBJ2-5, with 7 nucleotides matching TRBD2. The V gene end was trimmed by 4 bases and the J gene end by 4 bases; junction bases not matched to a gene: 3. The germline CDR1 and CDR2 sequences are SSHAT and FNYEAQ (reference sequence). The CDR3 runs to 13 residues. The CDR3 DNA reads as TGTGCCAGCAGCTGGGACTACGGAGAGACCCAGTACTTC. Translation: CASSWDYGETQYF.

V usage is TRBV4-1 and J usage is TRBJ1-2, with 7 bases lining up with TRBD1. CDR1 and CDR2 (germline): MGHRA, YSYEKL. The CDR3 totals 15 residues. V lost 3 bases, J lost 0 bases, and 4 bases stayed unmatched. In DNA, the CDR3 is TGCGCCAGCAGCCAGGGGACAGCGACTAACTATGGCTACACCTTC. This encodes CASSQGTATNYGYTF.

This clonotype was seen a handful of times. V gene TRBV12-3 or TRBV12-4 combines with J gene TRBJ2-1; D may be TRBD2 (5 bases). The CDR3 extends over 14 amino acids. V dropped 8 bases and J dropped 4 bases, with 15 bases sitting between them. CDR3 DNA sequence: TGTGCCAGCGGTCTTACGGGGAATTACAATGAGCAGTTCTTC. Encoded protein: CASGLTGNYNEQFF.

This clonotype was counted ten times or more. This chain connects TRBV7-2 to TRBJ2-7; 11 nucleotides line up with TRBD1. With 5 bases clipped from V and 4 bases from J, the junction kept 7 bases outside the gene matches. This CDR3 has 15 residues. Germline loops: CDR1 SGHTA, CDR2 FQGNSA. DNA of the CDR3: TGTGCCAGCAGCCAACGGACAGGGGGCACTTACGAGCAGTACTTC. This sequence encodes CASSQRTGGTYEQYF.

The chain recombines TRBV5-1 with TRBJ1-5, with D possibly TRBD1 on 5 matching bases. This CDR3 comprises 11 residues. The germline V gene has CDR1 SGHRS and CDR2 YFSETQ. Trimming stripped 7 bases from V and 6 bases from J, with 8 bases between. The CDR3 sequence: CASDSSQPQHF. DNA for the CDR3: TGCGCCAGCGACAGTAGTCAGCCCCAGCATTTT.

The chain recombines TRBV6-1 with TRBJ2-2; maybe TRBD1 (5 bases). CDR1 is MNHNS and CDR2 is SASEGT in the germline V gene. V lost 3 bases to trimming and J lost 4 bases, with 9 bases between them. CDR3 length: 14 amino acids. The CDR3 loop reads CASSERQITGELFF. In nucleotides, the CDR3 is TGTGCCAGCAGTGAGCGACAGATCACCGGGGAGCTGTTTTTT.

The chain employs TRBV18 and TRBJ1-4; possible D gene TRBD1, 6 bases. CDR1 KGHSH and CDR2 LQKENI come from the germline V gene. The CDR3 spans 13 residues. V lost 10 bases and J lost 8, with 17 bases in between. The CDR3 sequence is CATTRDTDEKLFF. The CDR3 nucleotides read TGTGCCACCACCCGGGACACGGACGAAAAACTGTTTTTT.

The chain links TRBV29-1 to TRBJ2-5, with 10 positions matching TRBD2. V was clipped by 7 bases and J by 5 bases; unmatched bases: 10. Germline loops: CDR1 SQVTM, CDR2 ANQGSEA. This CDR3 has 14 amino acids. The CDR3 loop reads CSAGPSGSLETQYF. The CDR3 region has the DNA TGCAGCGCCGGCCCTAGCGGGAGTTTGGAGACCCAGTACTTC.

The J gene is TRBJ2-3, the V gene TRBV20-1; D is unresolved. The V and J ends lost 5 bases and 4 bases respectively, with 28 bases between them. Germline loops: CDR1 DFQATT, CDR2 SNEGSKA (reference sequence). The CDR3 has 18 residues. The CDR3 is CSALRYVSGNTGADTQYF. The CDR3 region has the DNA TGCAGTGCTTTAAGATACGTCTCCGGCAATACGGGTGCAGATACGCAGTATTTT.

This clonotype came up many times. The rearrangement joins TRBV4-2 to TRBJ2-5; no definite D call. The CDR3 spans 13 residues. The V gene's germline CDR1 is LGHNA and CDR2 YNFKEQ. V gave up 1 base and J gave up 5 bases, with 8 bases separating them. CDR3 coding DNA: TGTGCCAGCAGCCAAGTTAATGGGGAGACCCAGTACTTC. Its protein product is CASSQVNGETQYF.

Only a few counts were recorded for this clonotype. For the CDR3, the DNA is TGTGCCAGCAGCGTACGGGAGGCTGGCAATGAGCAGTTCTTC. This codes for CASSVREAGNEQFF. V and J are TRBV9 and TRBJ2-1, with 7 bases identical to TRBD2. J gave up 6 bases and V 1 base, and 4 bases lay outside the gene matches. The CDR3 is 14 amino acids. Germline values: CDR1 SGDLS, CDR2 YYNGEE.

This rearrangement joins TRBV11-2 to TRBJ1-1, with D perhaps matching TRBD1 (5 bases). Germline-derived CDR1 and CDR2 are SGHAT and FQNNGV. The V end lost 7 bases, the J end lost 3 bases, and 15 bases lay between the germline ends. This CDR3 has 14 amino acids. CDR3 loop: CASTPWGVDTEAFF. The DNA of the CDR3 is TGTGCCAGCACCCCATGGGGGGTCGACACTGAAGCTTTCTTT.

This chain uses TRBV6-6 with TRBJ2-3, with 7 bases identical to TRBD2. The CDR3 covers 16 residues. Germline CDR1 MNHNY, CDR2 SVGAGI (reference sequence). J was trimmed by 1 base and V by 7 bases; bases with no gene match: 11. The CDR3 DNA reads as TGTGCCAGCACCCAGGGAGGGACCTCCCGCACAGATACGCAGTATTTT. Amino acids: CASTQGGTSRTDTQYF.

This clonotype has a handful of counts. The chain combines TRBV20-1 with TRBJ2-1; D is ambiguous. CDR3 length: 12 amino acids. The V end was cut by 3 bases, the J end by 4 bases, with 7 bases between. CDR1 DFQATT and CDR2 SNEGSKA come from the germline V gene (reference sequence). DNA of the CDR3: TGCAGTGCTAGTGCAGAGTACAATGAGCAGTTCTTC. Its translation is CSASAEYNEQFF.

Written as DNA, the CDR3 is TGCAGCCCCGACATACAGGGGGCTGAAGCTTTCTTT. It translates to CSPDIQGAEAFF. The V gene is TRBV29-1, the J gene TRBJ1-1; 8 positions match TRBD1. The V segment lost 8 bases and the J segment 6 bases; nucleotides outside the gene matches: 8. The length of the CDR3 is 12 residues. Per germline, CDR1 SQVTM and CDR2 ANQGSEA.

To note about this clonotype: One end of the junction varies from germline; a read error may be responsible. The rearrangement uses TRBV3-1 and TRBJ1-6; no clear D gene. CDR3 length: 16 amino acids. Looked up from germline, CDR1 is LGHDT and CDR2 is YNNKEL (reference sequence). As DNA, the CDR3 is TGTGCTAGCAGCCAAGTTTTAGCCGCCCATAATTCACCCCTCCACTTT. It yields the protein CASSQVLAAHNSPLHF.

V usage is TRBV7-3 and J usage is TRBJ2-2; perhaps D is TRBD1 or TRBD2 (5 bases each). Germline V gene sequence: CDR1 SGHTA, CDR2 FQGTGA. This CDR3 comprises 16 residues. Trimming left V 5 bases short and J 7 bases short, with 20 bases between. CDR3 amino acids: CASSLKSRDGYGELFF. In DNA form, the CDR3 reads TGTGCCAGCAGCCTCAAGTCCCGGGACGGATACGGGGAGCTGTTTTTT.

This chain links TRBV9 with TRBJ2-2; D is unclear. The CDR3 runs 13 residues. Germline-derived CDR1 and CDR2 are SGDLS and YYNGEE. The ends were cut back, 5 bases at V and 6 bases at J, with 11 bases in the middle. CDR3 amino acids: CASSVLDPGELFF. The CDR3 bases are TGTGCCAGCAGTGTCCTTGATCCCGGGGAGCTGTTTTTT.

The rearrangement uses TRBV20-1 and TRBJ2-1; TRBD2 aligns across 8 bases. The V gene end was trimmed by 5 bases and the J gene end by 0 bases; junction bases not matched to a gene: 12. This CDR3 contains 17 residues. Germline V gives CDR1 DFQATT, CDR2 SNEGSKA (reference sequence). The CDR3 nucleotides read TGCAGTGCTCCTCTGACCGGGAGGGTCAGCTCCTACAATGAGCAGTTCTTC. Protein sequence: CSAPLTGRVSSYNEQFF.

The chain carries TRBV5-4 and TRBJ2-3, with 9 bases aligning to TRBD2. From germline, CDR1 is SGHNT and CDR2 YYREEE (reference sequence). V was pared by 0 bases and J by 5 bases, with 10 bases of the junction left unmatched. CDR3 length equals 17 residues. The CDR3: CASSLGLAVESIDTQYF. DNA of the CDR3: TGTGCCAGCAGCTTGGGACTAGCGGTCGAGTCCATAGATACGCAGTATTTT.